The sequence of this TCR beta chain was determined in a study of beta chain features in type 1 diabetes. Overall study results and limits: A closer apparent resemblance between naive, central memory and Treg TCRB repertoires was seen in patients than in healthy donors.

Expressed TCRB transcripts got sequenced, as all isolated RNA was reverse transcribed. The table came from immunoSEQ multiplex PCR; TCRdb's copy has only in-frame clones and leaves some out. In the table there are roughly 400,000 clones, about 14% of which are singletons. On this clone itself: The antigen is not known.

The germline gives CDR1 SGHTA, CDR2 FQGNSA. The CDR3 loop spans 16 amino acids. V was shortened by 5 bases and J by 3 bases, with 18 bases between the two germline ends. CD4+ naive, central memory, regulatory and stem cell-like memory subsets were isolated by sorting on CD45RO/CCR7/CD25/CD127/CD95/CD27. The chain employs TRBV7-2 and TRBJ2-3; no reliable D call. The TCR comes from a man aged 25 to 45 in good health. The sample was naive CD4+ T cells from blood. The CDR3: CASSPETYLTTDTQYF. The CDR3 coding sequence is TGTGCCAGCAGCCCAGAGACCTACCTTACAACAGATACGCAGTATTTT.